The 3 T cell receptor beta chains reported below all come from one sample, sequenced in a study of PD-1 blockade in classical Hodgkin lymphoma. All the patients suffered relapse after autologous stem cell transplantation, and brentuximab vedotin exposure differed. Clones were read by immunoSEQ multiplex PCR, and TCRdb kept only the in-frame ones, dropping some. The sample yields some 41,000 clones, around 76% seen once. The sample was peripheral blood mononuclear cells (PBMCs), taken before the second cycle of nivolumab. The receptors stem from a human donor with classical Hodgkin lymphoma.

This chain joins TRBV13 and TRBJ2-1, with a tentative D call TRBD2 (6 bases). Germline V gene lookup returns CDR1 PRHDT and CDR2 FYEKMQ (reference sequence). V lost 5 bases and J lost 5, with 19 bases in between. The CDR3 covers 16 residues. The CDR3 reads CASSPLSGRGDNEQFF. Written as DNA, the CDR3 is TGTGCCAGCAGCCCACTTAGCGGTAGGGGCGACAATGAGCAGTTCTTC.

This clone was counted between two and nine times. This chain joins TRBV7-9 and TRBJ2-1; tentatively, D is TRBD2 (6 bases). CDR1 SEHNR and CDR2 FQNEAQ come from the germline V gene (reference sequence). The CDR3 has 13 residues. The V and J ends lost 3 bases and 9 bases respectively, with 12 bases between them. CDR3 in DNA: TGTGCCAGCAGCTTCGAAAGCGGGCCTGAGCAGTTCTTC. The encoded protein is CASSFESGPEQFF.

This chain joins TRBV6-6 and TRBJ2-5; D might be TRBD2 (6 bases). Trimming took off 4 bases at V and 7 bases at J, with 13 bases between the two ends. The CDR3 runs to 13 residues. Germline V gives CDR1 MNHNY, CDR2 SVGAGI (reference sequence). CDR3 in amino acids: CASSWGQEGTQYF. The DNA of the CDR3 is TGTGCCAGCAGTTGGGGCCAGGAGGGGACCCAGTACTTC.